Listed here are 12 T cell receptor beta chains from one sample, sequenced in a study of human T cells and chemical hapten exposure. Time point meaning: pre-sensitization, week 0. Sample treatment: therapeutic diphenylcyclopropenone sensitization with weekly scalp DPC. Via MiXCR, TCRdb re-called the RACE reads, giving one row per CDR3 protein. The sample yields about 110,000 distinct CDR3 sequences, 10% to 15% seen once. This material consisted of whole blood, taken in connection with sensitization to the hapten diphenylcyclopropenone (DPC). These receptor sequences come from a woman aged 50 to 60 with alopecia areata. Some clones in this sample may be carry-over from other donors' samples.

This clonotype showed up just a few times. This chain joins TRBV28 and TRBJ1-2; D is unclear. V lost 3 bases, J lost 2 bases, and 4 bases lay in between. This CDR3 region has 12 residues. Looked up from germline, CDR1 is MDHEN and CDR2 is SYDVKM. As DNA, the CDR3 is TGTGCCAGCAGTTTCCTCAACTATGGCTACACCTTC. Its translation is CASSFLNYGYTF.

Many counts were recorded for this clonotype. The chain joins TRBV28 to TRBJ2-7; D might be TRBD1 (6 bases). The CDR3 contains 13 residues. The germline V and J ends were trimmed by 6 bases and 3 bases, with 12 bases remaining between them. Germline-derived CDR1 and CDR2 are MDHEN and SYDVKM. CDR3 amino acids: CASSRDRNYEQYF. DNA for the CDR3: TGTGCCAGCAGCAGAGACAGGAACTACGAGCAGTACTTC.

This clonotype turned up a few times. The chain recombines TRBV4-2 with TRBJ2-1, with D possibly TRBD2 on 7 matching bases. The CDR3 runs to 16 residues. Trimming removed 4 bases at V and 0 bases at J, with 13 bases between. The germline CDR1 and CDR2 sequences are LGHNA and YNFKEQ. The CDR3 loop is CASSRGRGPSYNEQFF. CDR3 nucleotide sequence: TGTGCCAGCAGCCGAGGGCGGGGGCCCTCCTACAATGAGCAGTTCTTC.

This chain links TRBV18 with TRBJ2-5, with no clear D. The CDR3 has 13 residues. V was pared by 3 bases and J by 2 bases, with 7 bases between. Germline V gene sequence: CDR1 KGHSH, CDR2 LQKENI. The CDR3 sequence: CASSPRGQETQYF. The CDR3 region has the DNA TGTGCCAGCTCACCCCGAGGACAAGAGACCCAGTACTTC.

The genes are TRBV19 and TRBJ1-1; TRBD1 matches at 9 bases. The CDR3 is 14 amino acids. Losses at the gene ends were 10 bases for V and 0 bases for J; bases not matched to a gene: 6. The germline V gene has CDR1 LNHDA and CDR2 SQIVND (reference sequence). The CDR3, as DNA: TGTGCCACTGGACAGGGGCAAGTGAACACTGAAGCTTTCTTT. Its translation is CATGQGQVNTEAFF.

The table lists this clonotype with a few counts. This rearrangement joins TRBV12-3 or TRBV12-4 to TRBJ2-3, with D tentatively TRBD1 (6 bases). Trimming stripped 4 bases from V and 4 bases from J, with 6 bases between. The CDR3 runs 12 residues. The CDR3 loop is CASSSGADTQYF. As DNA, the CDR3 is TGTGCCAGCAGTTCAGGGGCAGATACGCAGTATTTT.

The rearrangement joins TRBV4-1 to TRBJ1-2; 7 positions agree with TRBD1. The junction had 3 bases not matched to a gene; V was cut back by 0 bases and J by 8 bases. This CDR3 region has 13 residues. Per germline, CDR1 MGHRA and CDR2 YSYEKL. The CDR3 coding sequence is TGCGCCAGCAGCCAAGAGACAGGGTTCGGCTACACCTTC. This codes for CASSQETGFGYTF.

This clonotype was detected a few times. The V and J genes are TRBV18 and TRBJ2-7; D is undetermined. V was clipped by 3 bases and J by 6 bases, with 9 bases between them. The CDR3 totals 12 residues. The germline V gene encodes CDR1 KGHSH and CDR2 LQKENI. The CDR3 DNA sequence: TGTGCCAGCTCACCGCTCGGGTCCGAGCAGTACTTC. This encodes CASSPLGSEQYF.

This clonotype was detected many times. The V gene is TRBV11-1, the J gene TRBJ2-3; D not certain. Trimming left V 5 bases short and J 4 bases short, with 13 bases between. The CDR3 spans 14 residues. Germline V CDR1 and CDR2: SGHAT, FQDESV (reference sequence). CDR3: CASSPGRSSDTQYF. The CDR3 DNA reads TGTGCCAGCAGCCCAGGACGATCCTCAGATACGCAGTATTTT.

This clonotype has a handful of counts. DNA of the CDR3: TGTGCCAGCAGTCTCGAGACAGGCAGAGTCTTTAACACTGAAGCTTTCTTT. Translating it yields CASSLETGRVFNTEAFF. V and J are TRBV28 and TRBJ1-1, with a possible D match to TRBD1 (6 bases). The V and J ends lost 5 bases and 2 bases respectively, with 21 bases between them. Germline CDR1 is MDHEN and CDR2 is SYDVKM. The CDR3 runs to 17 residues.

This chain connects TRBV24-1 to TRBJ2-7; no clear D. V was cut by 3 bases and J by 0 bases, with 5 bases left in between. The germline CDR1 and CDR2 sequences are KGHDR and SFDVKD. The CDR3 has 13 residues. For the CDR3, the DNA is TGTGCCACCAGTGATGGGATCTCCTACGAGCAGTACTTC. This codes for CATSDGISYEQYF.

This clonotype was counted between two and nine times. The CDR3 here is CSASATRNSPLHF. Written as DNA, the CDR3 is TGCAGTGCCTCGGCAACGAGGAATTCACCCCTCCACTTT. The chain links TRBV20-1 to TRBJ1-6; D unclear. V was pared by 6 bases and J by 7 bases, with 13 bases between. CDR3 length: 13 amino acids. Germline-derived CDR1 and CDR2 are DFQATT and SNEGSKA (reference sequence).